The 24 T cell receptor beta chains below were found in one sample sequenced in a study of CD8+ T cells in alopecia areata. The treatment: oral pan-JAK inhibitor, 5-10 mg twice daily. RNA extraction was followed by reverse transcription into cDNA, which acted as the sequencing template. Profiled with immunoSEQ multiplex PCR; TCRdb holds only in-frame clones, not every one. The data hold approximately 200,000 clones, with 50% to 60% observed a single time. Sequenced here: CD4+ T cells sorted from blood, sampled at week 4, from a patient treated with tofacitinib. The receptors shown here come from a human donor with alopecia areata.

The chain couples TRBV6-6 to TRBJ2-5; no clear D. V was trimmed by 6 bases and J by 4 bases, leaving 6 bases between them. This CDR3 is built from 11 residues. CDR1 and CDR2 from the germline V gene are MNHNY and SVGAGI (reference sequence). As DNA, the CDR3 is TGTGCCAGCAGAGTCGGAGAGACCCAGTACTTC. Amino acids: CASRVGETQYF.

The chain uses TRBV7-9 and TRBJ1-6; TRBD1 is a possible D gene (5 bases). Between the trimmed V and J ends, which lost 2 bases and 9 bases, there was a span of 11 bases. Germline V gene data show CDR1 as SEHNR and CDR2 as FQNEAQ (reference sequence). This CDR3 is 14 amino acids long. The CDR3 bases are TGTGCCAGCAGCTTACAGGAGGGGAGTTCACCCCTCCACTTT. This translates into CASSLQEGSSPLHF.

This clone occurred a few times. This rearrangement joins TRBV2 to TRBJ1-3; D gene unclear. Germline CDR1 is SNHLY and CDR2 is FYNNEI. V gave up 4 bases and J gave up 1 base, with 8 bases separating them. The CDR3 runs 14 residues. Here the CDR3 reads CASSVEQSGNTIYF. The CDR3 DNA is TGTGCCAGCAGTGTTGAACAGTCTGGAAACACCATATATTTT.

The genes are TRBV5-1 and TRBJ1-4; D might be TRBD1 (6 bases). Per the germline V gene, CDR1 is SGHRS and CDR2 is YFSETQ. V dropped 4 bases and J dropped 8 bases, with 15 bases sitting between them. The CDR3 consists of 14 residues. CDR3 DNA: TGCGCCAGCAGCCCGGAGGCACAGGGCGAAAAACTGTTTTTT. Protein product: CASSPEAQGEKLFF.

This clone was seen a handful of times. Distinct nucleotide sequences in the sample also encode this CDR3. The chain has TRBV30 and TRBJ2-2; tentatively, D is TRBD2 (5 bases). CDR1 and CDR2 (germline): GTSNPN, SVGIG (reference sequence). V was clipped by 0 bases and J by 4 bases, with 6 bases between them. This CDR3 is built from 13 residues. The CDR3 nucleotides read TGTGCCTGGAGTGTAGGAGGCACCGGGGAGCTGTTTTTT. It yields the protein CAWSVGGTGELFF.

This clone was counted only a few times. The genes are TRBV10-3 and TRBJ1-6; 7 bases agree with TRBD1. Germline V gives CDR1 ENHRY, CDR2 SYGVKD. CDR3 length: 13 residues. The ends lost 10 bases at V and 7 bases at J; junction bases unmatched: 7. The CDR3 DNA reads as TGTGCCACCGGAGGGACAGCGAATTCACCCCTCCACTTT. Protein: CATGGTANSPLHF.

CDR3 amino acids: CAISEGQALGYTF. In nucleotides, the CDR3 is TGTGCCATCAGTGAAGGACAGGCGTTGGGCTACACCTTC. The chain uses TRBV10-3 and TRBJ1-2, with 7 bases fitting TRBD1. Germline lookup yields CDR1 ENHRY and CDR2 SYGVKD. The V gene end was trimmed by 3 bases and the J gene end by 8 bases; junction bases not matched to a gene: 6. The CDR3 totals 13 residues.

This clone was counted between two and nine times. V usage is TRBV27 and J usage is TRBJ1-1; no clear D gene. Germline CDR1 MNHEY, CDR2 SMNVEV (reference sequence). This CDR3 spans 14 amino acids. Deletions cut 2 bases from V and 1 base from J, with 8 bases between. The DNA of the CDR3 is TGTGCCAGCAGTTTAAGGGAGGGGAACACTGAAGCTTTCTTT. Translation gives CASSLREGNTEAFF.

The genes are TRBV28 and TRBJ1-5, with D perhaps matching TRBD1 (6 bases). CDR3 length equals 15 residues. With 4 bases removed from V and 4 bases from J, the gap between germline ends came to 14 bases. CDR1 is MDHEN, CDR2 SYDVKM, per germline. The CDR3 region has the DNA TGTGCCAGCAGTTCGACCGCCCAGGGGAATCAGCCCCAGCATTTT. It encodes CASSSTAQGNQPQHF.

This clone was counted between two and nine times. The rearrangement uses TRBV5-4 and TRBJ2-2; no reliable D call. Germline V gene lookup returns CDR1 SGHNT and CDR2 YYREEE (reference sequence). The CDR3 has 14 amino acids. The ends were cut back, 2 bases at V and 0 bases at J, with 5 bases in the middle. The CDR3 here is CASSFPSNTGELFF. The CDR3 DNA sequence: TGTGCCAGCAGCTTTCCTTCGAACACCGGGGAGCTGTTTTTT.

The chain links TRBV21-1 to TRBJ2-3; the D call TRBD1 from the table was never checked on the DNA. TRBV21-1 is marked as a pseudogene. This CDR3 contains 16 residues. The CDR3 region has the DNA TGTGCCAGCAGCAAAGCGGGACAGGGAGGCACAGATACGCAGTATTTT. This codes for CASSKAGQGGTDTQYF.

V is TRBV15 and J is TRBJ2-7; 7 bases align to TRBD1. The junction had 9 bases not matched to a gene; V was cut back by 2 bases and J by 5 bases. The CDR3 length is 15 residues. Germline V gene data show CDR1 as LNHNV and CDR2 as YYDKDF (reference sequence). The CDR3 nucleotides read TGTGCCACCAGCAGACCTACGACAGGGTCCAACGAGCAGTACTTC. This sequence encodes CATSRPTTGSNEQYF.

The chain employs TRBV7-9 and TRBJ1-1; TRBD1 matches at 12 bases. Germline V gene data show CDR1 as SEHNR and CDR2 as FQNEAQ (reference sequence). The CDR3 consists of 16 residues. Trimming at V came to 2 bases and at J to 4 bases, leaving 5 bases not matched to a gene. The CDR3 coding sequence is TGTGCCAGCAGCTTAACTGGGACAGGGGGCGGCACTGAAGCTTTCTTT. Residues: CASSLTGTGGGTEAFF. The full variable domain, in which reference TRBV7-9 and TRBJ1-1 provide the parts outside the CDR3, is DTGVSQNPRHKITKRGQNVTFRCDPISEHNRLYWYRQTLGQGPEFLTYFQNEAQLEKSRLLSDRFSAERPKGSFSTLEIQRTEQGDSAMYLCASSLTGTGGGTEAFFGQGTRLTVV.

The rearrangement uses TRBV29-1 and TRBJ2-7; weak D call: TRBD1 (6 bases). Trimming took off 4 bases at V and 5 bases at J, with 18 bases between the two ends. This CDR3 contains 14 residues. Germline values: CDR1 SQVTM, CDR2 ANQGSEA. The CDR3, as DNA: TGCAGCGTTGCCCCAACAGGGTATTCCAACGAGCAGTACTTC. Translation gives CSVAPTGYSNEQYF.

In this sample, this clone turned up once. This chain connects TRBV7-9 to TRBJ2-3; a possible D gene is TRBD2 (6 bases). With 6 bases removed from V and 4 bases from J, the gap between germline ends came to 11 bases. The CDR3 runs to 13 residues. Germline loops: CDR1 SEHNR, CDR2 FQNEAQ (reference sequence). The CDR3 region is CASRTGLSDTQYF. The CDR3 DNA reads as TGTGCCAGCAGGACGGGACTTTCAGATACGCAGTATTTT.

V and J are TRBV29-1 and TRBJ2-1; no firm D call. The V gene's germline CDR1 is SQVTM and CDR2 ANQGSEA. The CDR3 consists of 10 residues. Between the trimmed V and J ends, which lost 2 bases and 7 bases, there was a span of 3 bases. CDR3 sequence: CSVENNEQFF. The CDR3 bases are TGCAGCGTTGAAAATAATGAGCAGTTCTTC.

The chain joins TRBV9 to TRBJ2-7; 7 bases fit TRBD1. Germline trimming cut 2 bases from V and 6 bases from J; bases unmatched to any gene: 8. Germline V gene data show CDR1 as SGDLS and CDR2 as YYNGEE. This CDR3 region has 14 residues. The CDR3 sequence: CASSVGEGGGEQYF. The CDR3 DNA follows: TGTGCCAGCAGCGTTGGCGAAGGGGGCGGCGAGCAGTACTTC.

This chain connects TRBV7-9 to TRBJ2-5; 7 bases align to TRBD1. The CDR3 sequence is 14 residues long. The J segment lost 2 bases and the V segment lost 3 bases, leaving 3 bases of the junction unmatched. The germline V gene encodes CDR1 SEHNR and CDR2 FQNEAQ (reference sequence). The CDR3 region has the DNA TGTGCCAGCAGCTTGGGCAGGGGGCAAGAGACCCAGTACTTC. As protein: CASSLGRGQETQYF.

The chain is built from TRBV19 and TRBJ1-3, with TRBD1 as a possible D gene (6 bases). There are 19 residues in the CDR3. The V end lost 8 bases, the J end lost 0 bases, and 26 bases lay between the germline ends. The germline V gene encodes CDR1 LNHDA and CDR2 SQIVND (reference sequence). CDR3 region: CASGPVTGRLKFSGNTIYF. CDR3 DNA: TGTGCCAGTGGACCTGTGACAGGCCGCTTAAAATTCTCTGGAAACACCATATATTTT.

The V and J genes are TRBV5-1 and TRBJ2-3, with 8 positions matching TRBD1. The ends lost 7 bases at V and 3 bases at J; junction bases unmatched: 7. This CDR3 is built from 14 residues. Germline V gene data show CDR1 as SGHRS and CDR2 as YFSETQ. CDR3 protein: CASATDRDTDTQYF. Here the CDR3 DNA reads TGCGCCAGCGCTACGGACAGGGATACAGATACGCAGTATTTT.

This chain connects TRBV2 to TRBJ1-2; no definite D call. Germline-derived CDR1 and CDR2 are SNHLY and FYNNEI. This CDR3 comprises 13 residues. V lost 6 bases and J lost 3, with 11 bases in between. CDR3 region: CASRRTYYYGYTF. Written as DNA, the CDR3 is TGTGCCAGCAGGCGGACGTACTACTATGGCTACACCTTC.

This chain connects TRBV29-1 to TRBJ2-1; no reliable D call. Trimming left V 8 bases short and J 4 bases short, with 18 bases between. Germline CDR1 is SQVTM and CDR2 is ANQGSEA. CDR3 length: 14 residues. This CDR3 reads CSTRHEIPYNEQFF. The CDR3 DNA reads as TGCAGCACTCGGCACGAGATACCTTACAATGAGCAGTTCTTC.

CDR3 DNA: TGTGCCTGGAGTAGGGGCGGGACATCAGAGACCCAGTACTTC. It codes for CAWSRGGTSETQYF. V is TRBV30 and J is TRBJ2-5; either TRBD1 or TRBD2 may supply D (6 bases each). From germline, CDR1 is GTSNPN and CDR2 SVGIG (reference sequence). Trimming shortened V by 2 bases and J by 4 bases, and 14 bases separated the two germline ends. The CDR3 covers 14 residues.

The chain links TRBV30 to TRBJ1-2, with 9 bases identical to TRBD1. Germline-derived CDR1 and CDR2 are GTSNPN and SVGIG (reference sequence). CDR3 size: 14 residues. Losses at the gene ends were 5 bases for V and 8 bases for J; bases not matched to a gene: 12. CDR3: CAWLGIQGAGGYTF. CDR3 nucleotide sequence: TGTGCCTGGCTCGGAATACAGGGGGCTGGGGGCTACACCTTC.